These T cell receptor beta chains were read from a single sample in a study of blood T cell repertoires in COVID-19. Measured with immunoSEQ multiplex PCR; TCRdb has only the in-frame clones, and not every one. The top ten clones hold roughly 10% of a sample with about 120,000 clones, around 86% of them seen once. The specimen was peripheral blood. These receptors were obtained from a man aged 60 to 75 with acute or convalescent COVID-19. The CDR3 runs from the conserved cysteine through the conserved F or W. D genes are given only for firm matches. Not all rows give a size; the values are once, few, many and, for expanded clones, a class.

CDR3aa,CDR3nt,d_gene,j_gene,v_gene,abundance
CAISRQSYEQYF,TGTGCCATCAGCCGACAGTCCTACGAGCAGTACTTC,NA,TRBJ2-7,TRBV10-3,NA
CASSQGPYEQYF,TGCGCCAGCAGTCAAGGCCCCTACGAGCAGTACTTC,NA,TRBJ2-7,TRBV23-1,NA
CASSLFGGNSNQPQHF,TGTGCCAGCAGCTTATTCGGGGGGAATAGCAATCAGCCCCAGCATTTT,NA,TRBJ1-5,TRBV7-2,NA
CASSRTSVEGDTQYF,TGTGCCAGCAGCCGGACTAGCGTTGAGGGGGATACGCAGTATTTT,TRBD2,TRBJ2-3,TRBV5-5,NA
CASTSGLAGANEQFF,TGTGCCAGCACCTCGGGACTAGCGGGCGCTAATGAGCAGTTCTTC,TRBD2,TRBJ2-1,TRBV28,once
CASSPRVDEQFF,TGTGCCAGCAGCCCGAGGGTCGATGAGCAGTTCTTC,NA,TRBJ2-1,TRBV5-8,NA
CASSLSEVREKLFF,TGTGCCAGCAGCTTATCAGAGGTTAGGGAAAAACTGTTTTTT,NA,TRBJ1-4,TRBV28,NA
CASSLPRGVVQFF,TGTGCCAGCAGTCTCCCCAGGGGGGTGGTGCAGTTCTTC,NA,TRBJ2-1,TRBV2,NA
CASSFGGQGYQPQHF,TGTGCCAGCAGCTTCGGTGGACAGGGGTATCAGCCCCAGCATTTT,TRBD1,TRBJ1-5,TRBV27,NA
CASTMGGYSGNTIYF,TGTGCCAGCACCATGGGAGGATACTCTGGAAACACCATATATTTT,NA,TRBJ1-3,TRBV5-6,NA
CATSDVAGDVWVPHTQYF,TGTGCCACCAGTGACGTTGCCGGGGATGTGTGGGTTCCCCATACGCAGTATTTT,NA,TRBJ2-3,TRBV24-1,NA
CASSLFASGNTGELFF,TGTGCCAGCAGCTTATTCGCTAGCGGGAACACCGGGGAGCTGTTTTTT,TRBD2,TRBJ2-2,TRBV7-2,NA
CAISGGVQGSTGELFF,TGTGCCATCAGTGGGGGGGTCCAGGGTTCCACCGGGGAGCTGTTTTTT,NA,TRBJ2-2,TRBV10-3,few
CASSRDSYSPLHF,TGTGCCAGCAGCCGGGACAGTTATTCACCCCTCCACTTT,TRBD1,TRBJ1-6,TRBV14,few
CASSQGPSGRPRGETQYF,TGTGCCAGCAGCCAAGGGCCTAGCGGGAGGCCCCGGGGGGAGACCCAGTACTTC,TRBD2,TRBJ2-5,TRBV3-1/TRBV3-2,NA
CASSSSGRETYEQYF,TGTGCCAGCAGTTCGAGCGGGAGGGAGACCTACGAGCAGTACTTC,TRBD2,TRBJ2-7,TRBV5-4,NA
CAWTSGSYEQYF,TGTGCCTGGACTAGCGGGAGTTACGAGCAGTACTTC,TRBD2,TRBJ2-7,TRBV30,NA
CASSARAGLSTGELFF,TGTGCCAGCAGCGCCAGGGCGGGGCTATCCACCGGGGAGCTGTTTTTT,NA,TRBJ2-2,TRBV9,NA
CATSRGSGGGNTIYF,TGTGCCACCAGCAGAGGTAGCGGGGGCGGAAACACCATATATTTT,NA,TRBJ1-3,TRBV15,few
CASSPPGKGAGNTEAFF,TGTGCCAGCTCACCACCGGGGAAGGGGGCCGGTAACACTGAAGCTTTCTTT,TRBD1,TRBJ1-1,TRBV18,NA
CASSSVRGLDAEAFF,TGTGCCAGCAGCTCGGTCAGGGGGCTGGACGCTGAAGCTTTCTTT,TRBD1,TRBJ1-1,TRBV7-9,NA
CASSSRDRNNEQFF,TGTGCCAGCAGCTCCAGGGACAGAAACAATGAGCAGTTCTTC,TRBD1,TRBJ2-1,TRBV11-2,NA
CASSPTGGETEAFF,TGTGCCAGCTCACCGACAGGGGGCGAAACTGAAGCTTTCTTT,TRBD1,TRBJ1-1,TRBV18,few
CASSFGQSPYSNQPQHF,TGTGCCAGCAGTTTCGGACAGTCACCATATAGCAATCAGCCCCAGCATTTT,NA,TRBJ1-5,TRBV3-1/TRBV3-2,NA
CASSRGGLAGNTDTQYF,TGCGCCAGCAGCCGAGGGGGACTAGCGGGAAACACAGATACGCAGTATTTT,TRBD2,TRBJ2-3,TRBV4-1,NA
CASSVAGLAGGPVTQYF,TGTGCCAGCAGCGTGGCGGGACTAGCGGGAGGGCCAGTTACGCAGTATTTT,TRBD2,TRBJ2-3,TRBV9,NA
CASSQVGGDRSTDTQYF,TGCGCCAGCAGCCAAGTAGGCGGGGATCGGTCCACAGATACGCAGTATTTT,NA,TRBJ2-3,TRBV4-1,NA
CASSEALRGLAYNSPLHF,TGTGCCAGCAGTGAAGCGCTTCGAGGGTTAGCCTATAATTCACCCCTCCACTTT,NA,TRBJ1-6,TRBV6-1,once
CASSQDTLAGGEETQYF,TGTGCCAGCAGCCAAGATACGTTGGCGGGGGGGGAAGAGACCCAGTACTTC,TRBD2,TRBJ2-5,TRBV4-2,NA
CASRSGSKVTQYF,TGTGCCAGCCGGAGCGGGAGCAAGGTTACGCAGTATTTT,TRBD2,TRBJ2-3,TRBV7-9,NA
CASSQDPRTSGRQYNEQFF,TGTGCCAGCAGCCAAGACCCGAGGACTAGCGGGAGGCAATACAATGAGCAGTTCTTC,TRBD2,TRBJ2-1,TRBV3-1/TRBV3-2,NA
CASSHLEGMTEAFF,TGTGCCAGCAGCCATTTGGAGGGGATGACTGAAGCTTTCTTT,NA,TRBJ1-1,TRBV3-1/TRBV3-2,once
CASSLRTGIAQYF,TGTGCCAGCAGCTTACGGACAGGGATTGCCCAGTACTTC,TRBD1,TRBJ2-5,TRBV7-6,once
CASSIEAGARKNEQFF,TGTGCCAGTAGTATAGAGGCGGGGGCTAGAAAGAATGAGCAGTTCTTC,NA,TRBJ2-1,TRBV19,NA
CASSNQGGDEAFF,TGCGCCAGCAGCAACCAGGGAGGGGATGAAGCTTTCTTT,NA,TRBJ1-1,TRBV5-1,NA
CASSRDSMNTEAFF,TGTGCCAGCAGCCGGGACAGCATGAACACTGAAGCTTTCTTT,TRBD1,TRBJ1-1,TRBV7-2,NA
CASSLERTLNTEAFF,TGTGCCAGCAGCTTGGAAAGGACACTGAACACTGAAGCTTTCTTT,NA,TRBJ1-1,TRBV5-5,NA
CASSQGTRLYGYTF,TGCGCCAGCAGCCAAGGAACGAGACTCTATGGCTACACCTTC,NA,TRBJ1-2,TRBV4-1,NA
CASSSVAGDTYGEQFF,TGTGCCAGCAGTTCGGTAGCGGGAGATACTTACGGTGAGCAGTTCTTC,TRBD2,TRBJ2-1,TRBV28,NA
CASSSPGQGVNEQFF,TGTGCCAGCAGCTCCCCGGGACAGGGGGTGAATGAGCAGTTCTTC,TRBD1,TRBJ2-1,TRBV7-3,NA
CASSAGGGRSSYEQYF,TGTGCCAGCAGCGCTGGGGGGGGGCGGAGCTCCTACGAGCAGTACTTC,NA,TRBJ2-7,TRBV5-4,NA
CASSLGALAGGREQYF,TGTGCCAGCAGCTTAGGAGCGCTAGCGGGAGGGAGAGAGCAGTACTTC,TRBD2,TRBJ2-7,TRBV13,NA
CASKRFTSGTRGTGELFF,TGCGCCAGCAAACGGTTTACTAGCGGGACTCGAGGCACCGGGGAGCTGTTTTTT,TRBD2,TRBJ2-2,TRBV5-1,NA
CASSSLAGFSGANVLTF,TGTGCCAGCAGTTCCCTAGCGGGGTTTTCTGGGGCCAACGTCCTGACTTTC,TRBD2,TRBJ2-6,TRBV28,NA
CASSPKNPQAGHEQYF,TGTGCCAGCAGCCCAAAGAATCCCCAGGCGGGTCACGAGCAGTACTTC,NA,TRBJ2-7,TRBV9,NA
CASSAGTGTEAFF,TGTGCCAGCAGCGCCGGGACAGGTACTGAAGCTTTCTTT,TRBD1,TRBJ1-1,TRBV2,NA